One and the same sample provided the 30 T cell receptor beta chains below, sequenced in a study of cytomegalovirus exposure and HLA in healthy donors. TCRdb's copy holds only in-frame clones and misses some; the assay was immunoSEQ multiplex PCR. The sample gives around 62,000 clones, around 89% of which show up once; 1.5% to 2% is in the top ten. Sequencing was carried out using PBMCs. These TCRs come from a woman aged 18-29 years in good health and CMV-seronegative.

J is TRBJ1-2 and V is TRBV9, with 7 bases lining up with TRBD1. CDR1 is SGDLS and CDR2 is YYNGEE in the germline V gene. Unmatched junction bases numbered 6, after V lost 3 bases and J lost 4 bases. The CDR3 consists of 14 residues. The CDR3 DNA reads TGTGCCAGCAGCGCCCGGGACAGCGTCTATGGCTACACCTTC. Translation: CASSARDSVYGYTF.

This clone appeared a few times. V usage is TRBV5-1 and J usage is TRBJ1-1, with D possibly TRBD1 on 6 matching bases. The CDR3 is made up of 15 amino acids. The ends were cut back, 2 bases at V and 6 bases at J, with 17 bases in the middle. The germline CDR1 and CDR2 sequences are SGHRS and YFSETQ. DNA of the CDR3: TGCGCCAGCAGCTTCCCACAACATGGACAGCCTGAAGCTTTCTTT. This gives the protein CASSFPQHGQPEAFF. Full variable domain (outside the CDR3, taken from reference TRBV5-1 and TRBJ1-1): KAGVTQTPRYLIKTRGQQVTLSCSPISGHRSVSWYQQTPGQGLQFLFEYFSETQRNKGNFPGRFSGRQFSNSRSEMNVSTLELGDSALYLCASSFPQHGQPEAFFGQGTRLTVV.

This sequence joins TRBV29-1 and TRBJ1-2, with a possible D match to TRBD1 (6 bases). The germline V and J ends were trimmed by 7 bases and 5 bases, with 11 bases remaining between them. The CDR3 sequence is 11 residues long. Germline CDR1 reads SQVTM; CDR2 reads ANQGSEA. This CDR3 reads CSARGGYGYTF. DNA of the CDR3: TGCAGCGCAAGGGGGGGGTATGGCTACACCTTC.

This sequence joins TRBV20-1 and TRBJ2-3; weak D call: TRBD1 (5 bases). The CDR3 sequence is 11 residues long. CDR1 is DFQATT and CDR2 is SNEGSKA in the germline V gene (reference sequence). CDR3 in amino acids: CSHRSTDTQYF. Here the CDR3 DNA reads TGCAGCCACAGGAGCACAGATACGCAGTATTTT.

The chain combines TRBV7-9 with TRBJ1-1; D not certain. This CDR3 region has 13 residues. CDR1 is SEHNR and CDR2 is FQNEAQ in the germline V gene (reference sequence). V dropped 2 bases and J dropped 0 bases, with 4 bases sitting between them. CDR3 sequence (DNA): TGTGCCAGCAGCTTAACAATGAACACTGAAGCTTTCTTT. This translates into CASSLTMNTEAFF.

This clone was seen only once. The chain has TRBV7-3 and TRBJ2-7, with TRBD2 matching 7 bases. V shed 5 bases, J shed 4 bases, and the junction held 11 bases outside the gene matches. The CDR3 has 15 residues. Germline lookup yields CDR1 SGHTA and CDR2 FQGTGA. CDR3 nucleotides: TGTGCCAGCAGCGCGAGCGGGGCCTGGGAATACGAGCAGTACTTC. It is translated as CASSASGAWEYEQYF.

This chain uses TRBV27 with TRBJ2-7, with 14 bases matching TRBD2. V lost 5 bases and J lost 6; bases outside the gene matches: 6. This CDR3 contains 15 residues. The germline gives CDR1 MNHEY, CDR2 SMNVEV (reference sequence). The chain's CDR3 is CASSPGTSGRTEQYF. The CDR3 DNA sequence: TGTGCCAGCAGTCCGGGGACTAGCGGGAGAACCGAGCAGTACTTC.

J is TRBJ2-7 and V is TRBV27; 10 bases are a match to TRBD2. This CDR3 contains 15 residues. CDR1 and CDR2 (germline): MNHEY, SMNVEV (reference sequence). After removal of 6 bases from V and 4 bases from J, the junction contained 9 bases not matched to a gene. The CDR3 protein is CASSLTAGGPYEQYF. CDR3 nucleotides: TGTGCCAGCAGCCTCACAGCGGGAGGGCCTTACGAGCAGTACTTC.

V is TRBV19 and J is TRBJ2-7; maybe TRBD1 (6 bases). The V end lost 5 bases, the J end lost 13 bases, and 21 bases lay between the germline ends. Germline V lookup: CDR1 LNHDA, CDR2 SQIVND (reference sequence). There are 13 residues in the CDR3. The CDR3 sequence: CASSQGQSSSYYF. The CDR3 DNA follows: TGTGCCAGTAGTCAAGGACAGTCCAGTAGCTATTACTTC.

This chain joins TRBV7-2 and TRBJ2-1; 10 positions agree with TRBD2. Germline loops: CDR1 SGHTA, CDR2 FQGNSA. The CDR3 runs to 15 residues. The ends lost 5 bases at V and 5 bases at J; junction bases unmatched: 6. The CDR3 region is CASSVSGLAHNEQFF. CDR3 DNA: TGTGCCAGCAGCGTGTCGGGACTAGCGCACAATGAGCAGTTCTTC.

V gene TRBV28 combines with J gene TRBJ1-1; TRBD1 aligns across 9 bases. This CDR3 spans 13 amino acids. V gave up 1 base and J gave up 11 bases; unmatched junction bases: 5. CDR1 is MDHEN and CDR2 is SYDVKM in the germline V gene. CDR3 region: CASSLSAGQGAFF. The CDR3 bases are TGTGCCAGCAGTTTATCGGCAGGACAGGGGGCTTTCTTT.

The genes are TRBV7-3 and TRBJ2-7; 8 positions match TRBD2. V trimming: 5 bases; J trimming: 6 bases; junction bases outside the gene matches: 12. The CDR3 covers 15 residues. CDR1 SGHTA and CDR2 FQGTGA come from the germline V gene. The CDR3 bases are TGTGCCAGCAGCCGCACGGGCGGGGGGCCCTCCGAGCAGTACTTC. Residues: CASSRTGGGPSEQYF.

V and J are TRBV4-1 and TRBJ1-1, with 9 bases identical to TRBD1. Germline CDR1 MGHRA, CDR2 YSYEKL. V shed 2 bases, J shed 4 bases, and the junction held 5 bases outside the gene matches. The CDR3 runs 15 residues. The CDR3 reads CASSQPGTGSTEAFF. CDR3 in DNA: TGCGCCAGCAGCCAACCGGGGACAGGGAGCACTGAAGCTTTCTTT.

The chain links TRBV9 to TRBJ2-1; 11 bases agree with TRBD2. The germline V gene has CDR1 SGDLS and CDR2 YYNGEE. CDR3 length equals 18 residues. With V trimmed by 4 bases and J by 4 bases, 13 bases remained unmatched. CDR3 sequence reads: CASSKGPLAGEGYNEQFF. Here the CDR3 DNA reads TGTGCCAGCAGCAAAGGGCCACTAGCGGGAGAGGGTTACAATGAGCAGTTCTTC.

In its sample, this clone was seen a few times. The chain employs TRBV27 and TRBJ2-7, with D tentatively TRBD2 (6 bases). The V end was cut by 10 bases, the J end by 3 bases, with 13 bases between. Per the germline V gene, CDR1 is MNHEY and CDR2 is SMNVEV (reference sequence). This CDR3 has 12 amino acids. CDR3 in DNA: TGTGCCACCCGGGACTTTGACTACGAGCAGTACTTC. Translating it yields CATRDFDYEQYF.

The genes are TRBV5-1 and TRBJ2-1, with a weak D call TRBD2 (6 bases). The CDR3 runs to 15 residues. Germline V lookup: CDR1 SGHRS, CDR2 YFSETQ. Trimming left V 0 bases short and J 5 bases short, with 12 bases between. The CDR3: CASSLAPGGDNEQFF. CDR3 nucleotide sequence: TGCGCCAGCAGCTTGGCCCCAGGAGGGGACAATGAGCAGTTCTTC.

The chain has TRBV27 and TRBJ2-5; 11 bases are shared with TRBD1. V lost 4 bases, J lost 3 bases, and 4 bases stayed unmatched. Germline V gene sequence: CDR1 MNHEY, CDR2 SMNVEV (reference sequence). This CDR3 contains 15 residues. DNA for the CDR3: TGTGCCAGCAGTTCTTGGACAGGGGGCAAAGAGACCCAGTACTTC. This encodes CASSSWTGGKETQYF.

The J gene is TRBJ2-1, the V gene TRBV5-1; D is unresolved. With 4 bases removed from V and 12 bases from J, the gap between germline ends came to 14 bases. CDR3 size: 12 residues. Germline CDR1 and CDR2: SGHRS and YFSETQ. This CDR3 is CASSTGELSQFF. CDR3 nucleotides: TGCGCCAGCAGCACCGGTGAACTATCGCAGTTCTTC.

CDR3 residues: CASSEYGRDPHQPQHF. The CDR3 DNA reads TGTGCCAGCAGTGAATATGGGCGGGATCCCCATCAGCCCCAGCATTTT. The chain combines TRBV25-1 with TRBJ1-5; D call uncertain. CDR3 size: 16 residues. Between the trimmed V and J ends, which lost 0 bases and 5 bases, there was a span of 14 bases. Germline V CDR1 and CDR2: MGHDK, SYGVNS.

The chain is built from TRBV7-8 and TRBJ1-4; D gene uncertain. V gave up 5 bases and J gave up 6 bases, with 19 bases separating them. The CDR3 is 16 residues long. Looked up from germline, CDR1 is SGHVS and CDR2 is FQNEAQ. CDR3 nucleotides: TGTGCCAGCAGCCCCGATCCCCACCGGACTGATGAAAAACTGTTTTTT. It is translated as CASSPDPHRTDEKLFF.

The V gene is TRBV5-1, the J gene TRBJ2-3, with 8 bases matching TRBD2. This CDR3 is built from 15 residues. Germline assignment: CDR1 SGHRS and CDR2 YFSETQ. Trimming removed 0 bases from V and 3 bases from J; junction bases left unmatched: 3. CDR3 coding DNA: TGCGCCAGCAGCTTGGATAGCGGGGTAACAGATACGCAGTATTTT. Translation: CASSLDSGVTDTQYF.

The chain is built from TRBV27 and TRBJ1-1; 7 nucleotides match TRBD1. This CDR3 is 16 amino acids long. CDR1 is MNHEY, CDR2 SMNVEV, per germline (reference sequence). V lost 5 bases to trimming and J lost 9 bases; unmatched junction nucleotides: 18. The DNA for the CDR3 is TGTGCCAGCAGTATGACAGGGCGGGGCCCCCCCGAAAAAGCTTTCTTT. It translates to CASSMTGRGPPEKAFF.

The chain joins TRBV15 to TRBJ2-1; 7 bases match TRBD2. The CDR3 runs 16 residues. Germline CDR1 LNHNV, CDR2 YYDKDF (reference sequence). V lost 0 bases, J lost 6 bases, and 8 bases stayed unmatched. DNA for the CDR3: TGTGCCACCAGCAGAGAATGGCTAGCGGACCTCAATGAGCAGTTCTTC. It encodes CATSREWLADLNEQFF.

The chain employs TRBV18 and TRBJ1-2; 12 nucleotides align to TRBD1. Germline V gives CDR1 KGHSH, CDR2 LQKENI. The CDR3 is 17 residues long. After removal of 3 bases from V and 2 bases from J, the junction contained 7 bases not matched to a gene. This CDR3 is CASSPRRDRGLNYGYTF. In DNA form, the CDR3 reads TGTGCCAGCTCACCGCGCCGGGACAGGGGGCTAAACTATGGCTACACCTTC. The whole variable domain, filled in from reference TRBV18 and TRBJ1-2, reads NAGVMQNPRHLVRRRGQEARLRCSPMKGHSHVYWYRQLPEEGLKFMVYLQKENIIDESGMPKERFSAEFPKEGPSILRIQQVVRGDSAAYFCASSPRRDRGLNYGYTFGSGTRLTVV.

The gene calls are TRBV6-5 and TRBJ2-3, with a tentative D call TRBD2 (6 bases). CDR3 length equals 14 residues. V was cut by 5 bases and J by 4 bases, with 13 bases left in between. The germline gives CDR1 MNHEY, CDR2 SVGAGI. DNA of the CDR3: TGTGCCAGCAGTGGCGCGGGGCGGGCAGATACGCAGTATTTT. Protein product: CASSGAGRADTQYF.

On this clone itself: The same CDR3 can be traced to other DNA sequences in this sample. The chain uses TRBV5-6 and TRBJ1-1; D remains unclear. The CDR3 is made up of 13 amino acids. The ends were cut back, 2 bases at V and 1 base at J, with 6 bases in the middle. CDR1 is SGHDT, CDR2 YYEEEE, per germline. CDR3 coding DNA: TGTGCCAGCAGCTTTACTGGGAACACTGAAGCTTTCTTT. Its protein is CASSFTGNTEAFF.

This chain links TRBV9 with TRBJ2-1; 11 bases map to TRBD1. V shed 2 bases and J 8 bases; nucleotides not matched to a gene: 3. This CDR3 has 14 residues. CDR1 and CDR2 from the germline V gene are SGDLS and YYNGEE. The CDR3 spells CASSVGTGGDEQFF. DNA for the CDR3: TGTGCCAGCAGCGTTGGGACAGGGGGGGATGAGCAGTTCTTC.

The chain uses TRBV9 and TRBJ2-7; a weak D match, TRBD2 (6 bases). The CDR3 extends over 15 amino acids. Germline V lookup: CDR1 SGDLS, CDR2 YYNGEE. Trimming stripped 3 bases from V and 1 base from J, with 14 bases between. This CDR3 reads CASSDGGRSSYEQYF. CDR3 bases: TGTGCCAGCAGCGATGGGGGGAGGAGTTCCTACGAGCAGTACTTC. Full variable domain (missing parts from reference TRBV9 and TRBJ2-7): DSGVTQTPKHLITATGQRVTLRCSPRSGDLSVYWYQQSLDQGLQFLIQYYNGEERAKGNILERFSAQQFPDLHSELNLSSLELGDSALYFCASSDGGRSSYEQYFGPGTRLTVT.

The chain uses TRBV9 and TRBJ2-5, with 15 bases identical to TRBD2. Trimming at V came to 3 bases and at J to 4 bases, leaving 7 bases not matched to a gene. This CDR3 spans 17 amino acids. From germline, CDR1 is SGDLS and CDR2 YYNGEE. CDR3 in amino acids: CASSEGLAGGRGETQYF. In DNA, the CDR3 is TGTGCCAGCAGCGAGGGACTAGCGGGGGGCCGTGGAGAGACCCAGTACTTC.

The chain links TRBV5-1 to TRBJ1-2; TRBD1 matches 8 bases. Germline V gene data show CDR1 as SGHRS and CDR2 as YFSETQ. The CDR3 is 15 residues long. V trimming: 4 bases; J trimming: 4 bases; junction bases outside the gene matches: 9. CDR3 residues: CASSGRQGLAYGYTF. CDR3 bases: TGCGCCAGCAGCGGACGACAGGGGCTGGCCTATGGCTACACCTTC.